This TCR beta chain was documented in a study of T cell clusters in autoimmune cytopenias. Study-level findings and limits: A dominant lymphoma-associated repertoire apparently masked the cluster-lack signature in secondary cytopenia versus chronic lymphocytic leukemia. No experiment has yet validated the function of the T cell clusters defined in silico. Primary autoimmune cytopenia patients appeared to lack physiological T cell clusters present in healthy donors. Active autoimmune hepatitis patients had approximately 3-fold fewer exclusive TRB clusters than healthy donors.

Notes on this clonotype: No antigen is known for it.

The CDR3 runs 11 residues. Germline V gene sequence: CDR1 DFQATT, CDR2 SNEGSKA (reference sequence). Tens of thousands of genome equivalents of blood DNA were amplified for TRB. One tube held mixed TRB-A and TRB-B primer pools for touch-down PCR. TCRdb re-called the multiplex PCR reads, yielding one record per CDR3 amino acid sequence without DNA. This sample lists some 8,000 distinct CDR3 sequences; its ten largest clones have 20% to 25%. The chain employs TRBV20-1 and TRBJ1-2. The sequenced sample consisted of peripheral blood. The source of this sequence is a human donor with an autoimmune cytopenia or autoimmune hepatitis (not recorded which). CDR3 loop: CSALAGDGYTF.